This TCR beta chain was sequenced during a study of OX40 agonist ivuxolimab in advanced cancers. Study information: Enrolled patients in dose escalation had cancers that were hepatocellular carcinoma, melanoma, renal cell or head and neck cancer. Two patients with cutaneous melanoma and one with hepatocellular carcinoma, three in total, showed partial responses.

Study-wide points: Expanded clones were, on average, more numerous among CD8+ T cells than CD4+.

The CDR3 is 11 amino acids. CDR1 DFQATT and CDR2 SNEGSKA come from the germline V gene (reference sequence). With 5 bases removed from V and 10 bases from J, the gap between germline ends came to 14 bases. This clone has only a few counts. Its antigen remains unknown. The assay was immunoSEQ multiplex PCR, and TCRdb's table has in-frame clones only and misses some. The sample comprises approximately 99,000 clones, around 93% of which are singletons, and 0.66% rests with the top ten. V and J are TRBV20-1 and TRBJ1-1; the D gene is possibly TRBD1 (5 bases). This specimen was CD4+ or CD8+ T cells sorted from blood, taken in a trial of the OX40 agonist ivuxolimab. The TCR comes from an adult with an advanced solid tumor such as melanoma, head and neck, liver or kidney cancer. CDR3 region: CSAHQGGVAFF. The CDR3 nucleotides read TGCAGTGCTCATCAGGGAGGTGTAGCTTTCTTT.